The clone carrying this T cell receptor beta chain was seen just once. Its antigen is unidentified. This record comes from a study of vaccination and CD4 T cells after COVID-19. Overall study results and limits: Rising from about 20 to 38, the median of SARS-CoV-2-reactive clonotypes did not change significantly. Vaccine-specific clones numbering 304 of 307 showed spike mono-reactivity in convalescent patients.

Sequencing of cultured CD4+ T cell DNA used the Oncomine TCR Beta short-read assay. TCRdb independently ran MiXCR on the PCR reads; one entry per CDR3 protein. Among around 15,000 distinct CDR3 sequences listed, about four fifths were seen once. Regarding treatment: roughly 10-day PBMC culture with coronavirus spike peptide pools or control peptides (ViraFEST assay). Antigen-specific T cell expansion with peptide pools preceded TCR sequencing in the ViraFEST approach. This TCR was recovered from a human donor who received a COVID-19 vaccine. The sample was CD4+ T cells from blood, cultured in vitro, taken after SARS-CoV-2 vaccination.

The DNA of the CDR3 is TGTGCCAGCAGCTCCCACCGACAGGGTAGGGCGATGGTGAAATACGAGCAGTACTTC. This translates into CASSSHRQGRAMVKYEQYF. The chain recombines TRBV5-6 with TRBJ2-7, with 7 bases aligning to TRBD1. V shed 3 bases and J 4 bases; nucleotides not matched to a gene: 22. The germline CDR1 and CDR2 sequences are SGHDT and YYEEEE. This CDR3 contains 19 residues.